The 26 T cell receptor beta chains below were found in one sample sequenced in a study of PD-L1 blockade in urothelial cancer. Clones were sequenced by immunoSEQ multiplex PCR, and TCRdb holds only the in-frame ones, with some missing. The repertoire includes approximately 80,000 clones, about 80% of them detected once, and around a tenth sits in the top ten. The sample here was PBMCs, taken around atezolizumab (anti-PD-L1) treatment. The source is a man in his 70s with urothelial cancer.

The genes are TRBV19 and TRBJ2-3, with 8 nucleotides matching TRBD1. Unmatched junction bases numbered 4, after V lost 2 bases and J lost 3 bases. The CDR3 loop spans 15 amino acids. From germline, CDR1 is LNHDA and CDR2 SQIVND (reference sequence). CDR3 in amino acids: CASSIRRQGTDTQYF. CDR3 in DNA: TGTGCCAGTAGTATAAGGCGACAGGGGACAGATACGCAGTATTTT.

The V and J genes are TRBV19 and TRBJ1-5, with TRBD1 as a possible D gene (6 bases). V was cut by 8 bases and J by 1 base, with 24 bases left in between. The CDR3 totals 18 residues. Germline V gives CDR1 LNHDA, CDR2 SQIVND (reference sequence). The CDR3 is CASLMVGHLWGSNQPQHF. CDR3 nucleotide sequence: TGTGCCAGTTTAATGGTGGGACATCTATGGGGGAGCAATCAGCCCCAGCATTTT.

The gene calls are TRBV5-6 and TRBJ1-2; 9 bases align to TRBD1. Germline V lookup: CDR1 SGHDT, CDR2 YYEEEE. The CDR3 length is 15 residues. Losses at the gene ends were 5 bases for V and 4 bases for J; bases not matched to a gene: 9. For the CDR3, the DNA is TGTGCCAGCAGTACCGGGACAGGGATTGGCTATGGCTACACCTTC. This translates into CASSTGTGIGYGYTF.

This chain links TRBV9 with TRBJ1-3; TRBD1 might be the D (5 bases). V gave up 0 bases and J gave up 0 bases, with 7 bases separating them. The CDR3 runs to 15 residues. Per the germline V gene, CDR1 is SGDLS and CDR2 is YYNGEE. DNA for the CDR3: TGTGCCAGCAGCGTAGGGGGGGGCTCTGGAAACACCATATATTTT. Amino acids: CASSVGGGSGNTIYF.

V usage is TRBV2 and J usage is TRBJ2-5, with 8 bases identical to TRBD2. Trimming cost V 6 bases and J 0 bases; bases outside gene matches: 6. Germline V gene lookup returns CDR1 SNHLY and CDR2 FYNNEI. The CDR3 covers 15 residues. CDR3: CASSQGSGNQETQYF. CDR3 DNA: TGTGCCAGCAGCCAGGGTAGCGGGAACCAAGAGACCCAGTACTTC.

This clone showed up just a few times. The rearrangement joins TRBV6-5 to TRBJ1-2, with 7 bases aligning to TRBD1. The CDR3 sequence is 15 residues long. In germline, CDR1 is MNHEY, CDR2 SVGAGI. J was trimmed by 4 bases and V by 6 bases; bases with no gene match: 11. CDR3 sequence reads: CASSGTDTISYGYTF. The CDR3 DNA sequence: TGTGCCAGCAGCGGGACAGATACAATTTCCTATGGCTACACCTTC.

This chain links TRBV7-3 with TRBJ2-1; 11 nucleotides agree with TRBD2. CDR1 and CDR2 (germline): SGHTA, FQGTGA. The CDR3 contains 17 residues. Trimming took 5 bases from V and 4 from J; bases not matched to a gene: 10. Here the CDR3 reads CASSPTTLAGAYNEQFF. The CDR3 DNA reads TGTGCCAGCAGCCCAACTACACTAGCGGGGGCTTACAATGAGCAGTTCTTC.

V is TRBV7-6 and J is TRBJ2-5; 8 bases line up with TRBD1. The J segment lost 2 bases and the V segment lost 6 bases, leaving 11 bases of the junction unmatched. Per the germline V gene, CDR1 is SGHVS and CDR2 is FNYEAQ. The CDR3 loop spans 16 amino acids. The CDR3, as DNA: TGTGCCAGCAGTATACAAGCAGGGGGCTGGCAAGAGACCCAGTACTTC. This encodes CASSIQAGGWQETQYF.

V gene TRBV9 combines with J gene TRBJ2-7; 7 bases line up with TRBD2. The CDR3 is 15 amino acids. In germline, CDR1 is SGDLS, CDR2 YYNGEE. Germline trimming cut 0 bases from V and 0 bases from J; bases unmatched to any gene: 3. CDR3 region: CASSVDGGSSYEQYF. CDR3 sequence (DNA): TGTGCCAGCAGCGTAGACGGGGGGAGCTCCTACGAGCAGTACTTC.

This clone was seen a single time. This rearrangement joins TRBV6-1 to TRBJ1-2, with 7 bases lining up with TRBD1. The length of the CDR3 is 14 residues. Looked up from germline, CDR1 is MNHNS and CDR2 is SASEGT. Trimming removed 6 bases from V and 8 bases from J; junction bases left unmatched: 12. The CDR3 DNA reads as TGTGCCAGCAGAGGGACAGATTCAAGAGGCGGCTACACCTTC. It yields the protein CASRGTDSRGGYTF.

The V gene is TRBV2, the J gene TRBJ2-1; perhaps TRBD2 as D (6 bases). The CDR3 is 11 amino acids. The V and J ends lost 8 bases and 13 bases respectively, with 15 bases between them. CDR1 and CDR2 from the germline V gene are SNHLY and FYNNEI. The CDR3 DNA reads TGTGCCAGCGGAGGAGGGCGAAGACAGTTCTTC. Translated: CASGGGRRQFF.

This clone has just one count. CDR3 in DNA: TGTGCCAGCACTCGCGCCTACACAGATACGCAGTATTTT. This translates into CASTRAYTDTQYF. The chain uses TRBV2 and TRBJ2-3; no clear D. CDR1 is SNHLY, CDR2 FYNNEI, per germline. The CDR3 spans 13 residues. V was clipped by 7 bases and J by 2 bases, with 10 bases between them.

This clone appeared a single time. V usage is TRBV5-1 and J usage is TRBJ2-3; tentatively, D is TRBD2 (6 bases). This CDR3 is 14 amino acids long. V was trimmed by 5 bases and J by 2 bases, leaving 12 bases between them. Germline V CDR1 and CDR2: SGHRS, YFSETQ. The DNA for the CDR3 is TGCGCCAGCAGGGTTAGGGACTTCACAGATACGCAGTATTTT. Amino acids: CASRVRDFTDTQYF.

The chain links TRBV10-2 to TRBJ1-5; the D gene is possibly TRBD1 (6 bases). Germline loops: CDR1 WSHSY, CDR2 SAAADI. The CDR3 totals 16 residues. Trimming shortened V by 6 bases and J by 3 bases, and 18 bases separated the two germline ends. The DNA for the CDR3 is TGCGCCAGCAGCCACAACTCGGGACATTCCAATCAGCCCCAGCATTTT. Translated, it gives CASSHNSGHSNQPQHF.

The CDR3 region is CASSLKGRDYTGELFF. The CDR3 DNA reads TGTGCCAGCAGCTTAAAGGGGCGGGATTACACCGGGGAGCTGTTTTTT. V gene TRBV7-6 combines with J gene TRBJ2-2; the D gene is possibly TRBD2 (6 bases). The CDR3 extends over 16 amino acids. The germline gives CDR1 SGHVS, CDR2 FNYEAQ. Deletions cut 2 bases from V and 3 bases from J, with 13 bases between.

This sequence joins TRBV2 and TRBJ1-2, with D possibly matching TRBD1 (6 bases). V was shortened by 3 bases and J by 7 bases, with 9 bases between the two germline ends. The CDR3 sequence is 12 residues long. Germline CDR1 and CDR2: SNHLY and FYNNEI. The CDR3 sequence is CASSEWGPGYTF. Here the CDR3 DNA reads TGTGCCAGCAGTGAGTGGGGGCCTGGCTACACCTTC. The full variable domain, completed using reference TRBV2 and TRBJ1-2, is EPEVTQTPSHQVTQMGQEVILRCVPISNHLYFYWYRQILGQKVEFLVSFYNNEISEKSEIFDDQFSVERPDGSNFTLKIRSTKLEDSAMYFCASSEWGPGYTFGSGTRLTVV.

The genes are TRBV19 and TRBJ1-1; TRBD1 matches 7 bases. CDR3 length: 12 residues. V shed 3 bases and J 10 bases; nucleotides not matched to a gene: 5. Germline values: CDR1 LNHDA, CDR2 SQIVND (reference sequence). The CDR3: CASSMKTGRAFF. The CDR3 DNA is TGTGCCAGTAGTATGAAGACAGGGCGAGCTTTCTTT.

The rearrangement uses TRBV7-2 and TRBJ1-2; D perhaps matches TRBD1 (6 bases). Trimming shortened V by 5 bases and J by 4 bases, and 14 bases separated the two germline ends. The germline CDR1 and CDR2 sequences are SGHTA and FQGNSA. This CDR3 has 14 amino acids. CDR3 sequence: CASSPNGGAYGYTF. In nucleotides, the CDR3 is TGTGCCAGCAGCCCAAACGGGGGGGCCTATGGCTACACCTTC.

The table lists this clone with a count of one. The chain uses TRBV30 and TRBJ1-4; 7 positions match TRBD1. After removal of 1 base from V and 8 bases from J, the junction contained 10 bases not matched to a gene. Germline lookup yields CDR1 GTSNPN and CDR2 SVGIG (reference sequence). This CDR3 is 15 amino acids long. CDR3 nucleotides: TGTGCCTGGAGTGGGCTGACAGGGAGGCACGAAAAACTGTTTTTT. This encodes CAWSGLTGRHEKLFF. Combining the CDR3 with reference TRBV30 and TRBJ1-4 gives the whole variable domain SQTIHQWPATLVQPVGSPLSLECTVEGTSNPNLYWYRQAAGRGLQLLFYSVGIGQISSEVPQNLSASRPQDRQFILSSKKLLLSDSGFYLCAWSGLTGRHEKLFFGSGTQLSVL.

The chain combines TRBV19 with TRBJ1-1; 7 bases fit TRBD1. Germline loops: CDR1 LNHDA, CDR2 SQIVND (reference sequence). After removal of 5 bases from V and 2 bases from J, the junction contained 5 bases not matched to a gene. The CDR3 extends over 14 amino acids. The CDR3 sequence is CASSFYRGNTEAFF. The CDR3 coding sequence is TGTGCCAGTAGTTTCTACAGGGGTAACACTGAAGCTTTCTTT.

The genes are TRBV27 and TRBJ2-7; 8 nucleotides match TRBD2. CDR3 length: 16 residues. Germline CDR1 reads MNHEY; CDR2 reads SMNVEV (reference sequence). Trimming cost V 2 bases and J 0 bases; bases outside gene matches: 6. The CDR3 nucleotides read TGTGCCAGCAGTTTAGGGAGTAGCGGGGTCTCCTACGAGCAGTACTTC. It is translated as CASSLGSSGVSYEQYF.

This clone has just a few counts. J is TRBJ1-1 and V is TRBV6-6; D perhaps matches TRBD1 (6 bases). Germline V gene lookup returns CDR1 MNHNY and CDR2 SVGAGI (reference sequence). CDR3 size: 14 residues. V shed 6 bases and J shed 0 bases, with 11 bases lying between them. CDR3 protein: CASRRDIMNTEAFF. CDR3 DNA: TGTGCCAGCAGACGGGACATCATGAACACTGAAGCTTTCTTT.

The J gene is TRBJ2-5, the V gene TRBV5-1, with 11 bases lining up with TRBD2. V shed 0 bases, J shed 5 bases, and the junction held 6 bases outside the gene matches. Germline V CDR1 and CDR2: SGHRS, YFSETQ. The CDR3 length is 16 residues. The CDR3 spells CASSLDTSGSTETQYF. CDR3 DNA: TGCGCCAGCAGCTTGGATACTAGCGGGAGTACGGAGACCCAGTACTTC.

J is TRBJ1-3 and V is TRBV2; 7 nucleotides align to TRBD1. The CDR3 covers 14 residues. Germline V gives CDR1 SNHLY, CDR2 FYNNEI. Trimming took 7 bases from V and 3 from J; bases not matched to a gene: 6. The CDR3 protein is CASKVGGGGNTIYF. For the CDR3, the DNA is TGTGCCAGCAAAGTAGGGGGCGGTGGAAACACCATATATTTT.

The chain uses TRBV5-4 and TRBJ2-1; 7 bases match TRBD2. The CDR3 runs 15 residues. The V segment lost 2 bases and the J segment 8 bases; nucleotides outside the gene matches: 10. The germline CDR1 and CDR2 sequences are SGHNT and YYREEE (reference sequence). The CDR3 DNA sequence: TGTGCCAGCAGCTTCTCACCGGGAGGAGCGGATGAGCAGTTCTTC. Protein sequence: CASSFSPGGADEQFF.

This chain links TRBV5-5 with TRBJ2-3, with D possibly matching TRBD2 (5 bases). There are 13 residues in the CDR3. CDR1 is SGHKS and CDR2 is YYEKEE in the germline V gene (reference sequence). With 0 bases removed from V and 4 bases from J, the gap between germline ends came to 6 bases. The DNA of the CDR3 is TGTGCCAGCAGCTTGGGGGGAGCAGATACGCAGTATTTT. Protein: CASSLGGADTQYF.